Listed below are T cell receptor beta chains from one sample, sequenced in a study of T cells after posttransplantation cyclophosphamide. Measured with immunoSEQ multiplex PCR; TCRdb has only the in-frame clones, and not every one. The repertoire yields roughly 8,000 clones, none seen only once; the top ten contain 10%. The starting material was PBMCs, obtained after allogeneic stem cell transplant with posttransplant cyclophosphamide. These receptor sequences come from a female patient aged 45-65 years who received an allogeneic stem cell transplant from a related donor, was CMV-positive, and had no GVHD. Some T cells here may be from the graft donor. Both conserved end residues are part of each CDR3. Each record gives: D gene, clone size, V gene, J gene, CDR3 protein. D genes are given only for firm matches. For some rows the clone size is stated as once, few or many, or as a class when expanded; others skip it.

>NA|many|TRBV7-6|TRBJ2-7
CASSPGISYEQYF
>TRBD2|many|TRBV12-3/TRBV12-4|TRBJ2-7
CASSLGLAGTLSEQYF
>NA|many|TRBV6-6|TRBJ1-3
CASSPTGDTIYF
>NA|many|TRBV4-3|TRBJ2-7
CASSQWDNYEQYF
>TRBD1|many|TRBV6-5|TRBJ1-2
CASSYLGGQGGYGYTF
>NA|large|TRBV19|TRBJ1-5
CASTPQPQHF
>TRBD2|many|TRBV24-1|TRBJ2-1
CATSLSGRGGEQFF
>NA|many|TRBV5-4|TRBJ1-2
CASGGARNGYTF
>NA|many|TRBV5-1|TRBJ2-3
CASSLDHGSGTDTQYF
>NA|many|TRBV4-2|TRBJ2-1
CASSPLVSLASYNEQFF
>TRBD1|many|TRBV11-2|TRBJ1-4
CASSPGQAPGTNEKLFF
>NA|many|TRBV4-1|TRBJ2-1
CASSPIATEQREQFF
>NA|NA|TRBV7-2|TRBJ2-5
CASSLATFYQETQYF
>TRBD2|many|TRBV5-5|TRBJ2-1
CASTPGELAGYNEQFF
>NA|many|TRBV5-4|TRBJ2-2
CASSLQRGANTGELFF
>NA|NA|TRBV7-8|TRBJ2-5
CASSLGRVQETQYF
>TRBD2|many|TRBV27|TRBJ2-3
CASSLGLEEDTQYF
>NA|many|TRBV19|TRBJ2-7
CASRAGNRYEQYF
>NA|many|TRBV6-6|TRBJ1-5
CASSLDSPYSNQPQHF
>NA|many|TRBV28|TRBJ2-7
CASSFSGFFGGIKPHHPYEQYF
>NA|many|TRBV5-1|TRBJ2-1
CASRSGGDSYNEQFF
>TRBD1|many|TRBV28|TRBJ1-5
CASHTTGGSQPQHF
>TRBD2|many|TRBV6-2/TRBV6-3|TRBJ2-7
CASSYNYEREGQPYEQYF
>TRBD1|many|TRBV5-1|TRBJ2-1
CASSNDRGRRAYNEQFF